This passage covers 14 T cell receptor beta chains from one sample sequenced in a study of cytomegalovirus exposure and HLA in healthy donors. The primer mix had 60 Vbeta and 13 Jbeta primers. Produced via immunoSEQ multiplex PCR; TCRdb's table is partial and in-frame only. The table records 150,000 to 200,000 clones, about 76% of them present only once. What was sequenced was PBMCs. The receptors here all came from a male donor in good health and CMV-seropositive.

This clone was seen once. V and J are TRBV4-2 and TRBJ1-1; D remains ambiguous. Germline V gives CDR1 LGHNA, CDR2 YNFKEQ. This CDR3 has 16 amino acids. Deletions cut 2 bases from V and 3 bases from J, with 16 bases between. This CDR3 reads CASSQIPLRRDTEAFF. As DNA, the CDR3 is TGTGCCAGCAGCCAAATTCCCCTAAGACGGGACACTGAAGCTTTCTTT.

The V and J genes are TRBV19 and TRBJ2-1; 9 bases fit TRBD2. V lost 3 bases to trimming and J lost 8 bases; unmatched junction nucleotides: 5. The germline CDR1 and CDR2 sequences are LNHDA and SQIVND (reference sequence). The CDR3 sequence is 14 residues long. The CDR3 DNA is TGTGCCAGTAGTATTGGCGGGGGGGTCGATGAGCAGTTCTTC. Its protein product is CASSIGGGVDEQFF.

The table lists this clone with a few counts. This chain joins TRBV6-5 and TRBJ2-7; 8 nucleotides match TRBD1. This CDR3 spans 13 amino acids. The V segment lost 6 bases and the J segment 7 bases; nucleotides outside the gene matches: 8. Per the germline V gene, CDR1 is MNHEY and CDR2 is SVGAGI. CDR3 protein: CASRITGGREQYF. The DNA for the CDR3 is TGTGCCAGCAGGATAACAGGGGGAAGGGAGCAGTACTTC.

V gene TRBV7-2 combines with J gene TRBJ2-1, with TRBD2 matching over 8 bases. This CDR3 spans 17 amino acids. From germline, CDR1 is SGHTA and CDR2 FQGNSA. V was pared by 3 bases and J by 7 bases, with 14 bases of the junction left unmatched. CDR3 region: CASSFYPGVSGDNEQFF. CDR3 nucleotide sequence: TGTGCCAGCAGCTTTTATCCCGGTGTTAGCGGGGATAATGAGCAGTTCTTC.

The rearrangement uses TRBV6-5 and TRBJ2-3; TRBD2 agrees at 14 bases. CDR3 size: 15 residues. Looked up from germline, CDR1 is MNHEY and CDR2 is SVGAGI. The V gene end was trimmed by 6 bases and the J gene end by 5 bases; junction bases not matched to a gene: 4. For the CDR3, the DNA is TGTGCCAGCAGCTTGACTAGCGGGGGGGGAGATACGCAGTATTTT. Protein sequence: CASSLTSGGGDTQYF.

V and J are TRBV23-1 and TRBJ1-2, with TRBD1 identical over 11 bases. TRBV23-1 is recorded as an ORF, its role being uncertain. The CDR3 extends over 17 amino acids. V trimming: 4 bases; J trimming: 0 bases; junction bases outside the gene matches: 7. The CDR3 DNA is TGCGCCAGCAGTCCGGGGACAGGGGGAGTTCCTAACTATGGCTACACCTTC. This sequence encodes CASSPGTGGVPNYGYTF.

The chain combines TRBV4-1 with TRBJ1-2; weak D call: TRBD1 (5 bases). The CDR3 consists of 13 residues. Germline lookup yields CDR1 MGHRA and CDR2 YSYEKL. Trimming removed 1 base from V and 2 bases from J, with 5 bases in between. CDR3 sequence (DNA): TGCGCCAGCAGCCAAGCAGGGAACTATGGCTACACCTTC. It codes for CASSQAGNYGYTF.

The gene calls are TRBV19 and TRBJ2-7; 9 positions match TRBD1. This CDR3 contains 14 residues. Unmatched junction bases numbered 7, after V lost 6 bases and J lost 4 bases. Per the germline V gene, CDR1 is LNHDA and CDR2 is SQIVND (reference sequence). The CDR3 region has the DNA TGTGCCAGTAGCTTCACAGGGGGCATTTACGAGCAGTACTTC. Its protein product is CASSFTGGIYEQYF.

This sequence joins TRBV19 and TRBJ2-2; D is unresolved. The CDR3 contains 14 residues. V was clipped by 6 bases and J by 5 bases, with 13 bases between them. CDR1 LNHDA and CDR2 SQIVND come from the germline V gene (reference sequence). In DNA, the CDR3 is TGTGCCAGTAGCCGGGTCTCAGTTACCGGGGAGCTGTTTTTT. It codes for CASSRVSVTGELFF.

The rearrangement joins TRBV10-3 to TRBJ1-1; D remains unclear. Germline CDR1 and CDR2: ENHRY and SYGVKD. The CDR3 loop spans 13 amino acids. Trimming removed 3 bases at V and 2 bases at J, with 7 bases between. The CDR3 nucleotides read TGTGCCATCAGTGACCAGGTAAACACTGAAGCTTTCTTT. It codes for CAISDQVNTEAFF.

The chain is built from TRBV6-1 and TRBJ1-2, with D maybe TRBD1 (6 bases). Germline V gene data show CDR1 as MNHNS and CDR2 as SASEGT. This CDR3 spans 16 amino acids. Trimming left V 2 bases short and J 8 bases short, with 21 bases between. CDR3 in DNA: TGTGCCAGCAGTGAACCGGGGACATACACTATGGGAGGCTACACCTTC. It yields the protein CASSEPGTYTMGGYTF.

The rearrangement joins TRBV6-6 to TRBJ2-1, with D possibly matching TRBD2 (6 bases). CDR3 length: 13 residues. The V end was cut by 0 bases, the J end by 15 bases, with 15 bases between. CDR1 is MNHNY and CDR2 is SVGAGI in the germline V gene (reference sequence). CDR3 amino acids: CASSYSSESGPFF. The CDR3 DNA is TGTGCCAGCAGTTACTCGAGCGAGAGCGGGCCGTTCTTC.

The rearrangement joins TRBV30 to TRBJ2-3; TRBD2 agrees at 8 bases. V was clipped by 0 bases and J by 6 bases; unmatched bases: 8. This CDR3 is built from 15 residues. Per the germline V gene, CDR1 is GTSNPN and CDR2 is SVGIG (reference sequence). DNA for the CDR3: TGTGCCTGGAGTGTACCGGGCGGGGGGTCCGATACGCAGTATTTT. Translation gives CAWSVPGGGSDTQYF.

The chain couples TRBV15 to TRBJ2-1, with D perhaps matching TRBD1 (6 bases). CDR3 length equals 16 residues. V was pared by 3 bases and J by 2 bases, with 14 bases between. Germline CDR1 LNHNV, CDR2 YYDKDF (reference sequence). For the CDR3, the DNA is TGTGCCACCAGCAGGACCAACCAGGGGACCTACAATGAGCAGTTCTTC. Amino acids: CATSRTNQGTYNEQFF.